This TCR beta chain emerged from a study of identical twins. TCRdb processed the 5' RACE reads anew with MiXCR; each CDR3 protein has one entry. The sample has approximately 1.8 million distinct CDR3 sequences, less than 35% seen once. Whole-study findings and limits: The abundant beta clonotypes from cord blood had fewer insertions, and memory repertoires had none of this. Excess twin sharing in beta out-of-frame sequences was weaker. Compared with models, monozygotic twins showed more out-of-frame TCR alpha sharing.

Concerning this clonotype: Its specificity is unknown.

Per the germline V gene, CDR1 is LGHDT and CDR2 is YNNKEL (reference sequence). Germline trimming cut 1 base from V and 11 bases from J; bases unmatched to any gene: 16. The CDR3 runs to 16 residues. Material for sequencing was cord blood. The origin of this receptor is a newborn girl in good health. The V and J genes are TRBV3-1 and TRBJ2-5, with 7 bases that match TRBD1. The CDR3 nucleotides are TGTGCCAGCAGCCAAGTGGCAGGGGGTAGAAACAATGAGCAGTACTTC. It yields the protein CASSQVAGGRNNEQYF.